This T cell receptor (beta chain) was captured by sequencing in a study of blood T cells in healthy people across ages. Broader study findings: Researchers deemed the diversity estimates from one million T cells underestimates. Roughly linear age-related decline in beta diversity appeared, significant by age 40.

A sample-barcoded 5' primer and a J-beta primer mix were used in a second PCR of roughly 6 to 11 cycles. In TCRdb, the 5' RACE reads were re-called with MiXCR into one record per CDR3 protein. The sample includes 550,000 to 700,000 distinct CDR3 sequences, approximately 25% of them seen just once. Germline lookup yields CDR1 SGHRS and CDR2 YFSETQ. The CDR3 runs 14 residues. The V and J ends lost 4 bases and 1 base respectively, with 11 bases between them. The sample, about 9.2 milliliters of peripheral blood, was drawn from each donor. Concerning this clonotype itself: Its antigen remains unknown.

The chain employs TRBV5-1 and TRBJ2-5; D is perhaps TRBD1 or TRBD2 (5 bases each). Sample: blood. The receptor was isolated from a woman aged 70-85 years in good health. This CDR3 is CASSGTVSQETQYF. In DNA form, the CDR3 reads TGCGCCAGCAGCGGGACGGTGAGCCAAGAGACCCAGTACTTC.